The 11 T cell receptor beta chains listed next were all sequenced from one sample in a study of cytomegalovirus exposure and HLA in healthy donors (dated 2017 in TCRdb). The library was prepared using the immunoSEQ multiplex PCR assay. In TCRdb, the immuneACCESS table is reduced to in-frame sequences with V and J assigned. These tables do not hold every clone; where another copy was compared, an unresolved V gene accounts for under half, and the others remain unexplained. In all, the sample holds about 79,000 clones, and roughly 93% of those were seen once. Jointly, the top ten make up 3% to 4% of the sample. The sequencing sample was made of PBMCs. These receptors were taken from a woman aged 30 to 39 in good health and CMV-seronegative.

Here the CDR3 reads CASSLRWDRGTEKLFF. The CDR3 DNA sequence: TGTGCCAGCAGCCTGCGTTGGGACAGGGGGACTGAAAAACTGTTTTTT. V is TRBV13 and J is TRBJ1-4; TRBD1 aligns across 11 bases. The junction had 9 bases not matched to a gene; V was cut back by 5 bases and J by 7 bases. The germline V gene encodes CDR1 PRHDT and CDR2 FYEKMQ (reference sequence). There are 16 residues in the CDR3.

The rearrangement links TRBV19 to TRBJ2-6, with TRBD1 matching over 7 bases. The V and J ends lost 7 bases and 1 base, in that order; junction bases with no gene match: 7. Germline V gives CDR1 LNHDA, CDR2 SQIVND (reference sequence). The CDR3 covers 16 residues. CDR3 nucleotide sequence: TGTGCCAGTAAAGAGGGGGCGATATCTGGGGCCAACGTCCTGACTTTC. It translates to CASKEGAISGANVLTF.

The V gene is TRBV5-1, the J gene TRBJ2-2, with TRBD2 matching over 8 bases. This CDR3 comprises 15 residues. Looked up from germline, CDR1 is SGHRS and CDR2 is YFSETQ. After removal of 3 bases from V and 8 bases from J, the junction contained 9 bases not matched to a gene. CDR3 region: CASSYQRELVGELFF. CDR3 DNA: TGCGCCAGCAGCTACCAGCGGGAGTTGGTAGGGGAGCTGTTTTTT.

The V call is TRBV28, the J call TRBJ1-2; D ambiguous. The CDR3 contains 14 residues. Germline lookup yields CDR1 MDHEN and CDR2 SYDVKM. The V end lost 5 bases, the J end lost 2 bases, and 12 bases lay between the germline ends. CDR3: CASSTQRGNYGYTF. The DNA for the CDR3 is TGTGCCAGCAGTACTCAGAGAGGGAACTATGGCTACACCTTC.

The chain couples TRBV9 to TRBJ2-7; 8 bases fit TRBD2. With V trimmed by 3 bases and J by 2 bases, 4 bases remained unmatched. The CDR3 sequence is 14 residues long. Germline CDR1 is SGDLS and CDR2 is YYNGEE. CDR3 sequence reads: CASSGSGSTYEQYF. CDR3 DNA: TGTGCCAGCAGCGGGAGCGGGAGCACCTACGAGCAGTACTTC.

The chain joins TRBV28 to TRBJ1-5; D may be TRBD1 (5 bases). The CDR3 sequence is 14 residues long. Trimming took 3 bases from V and 5 from J, leaving 11 bases between them. Germline V CDR1 and CDR2: MDHEN, SYDVKM. For the CDR3, the DNA is TGTGCCAGCAGTTTTCTAGGGGCCGATCAGCCCCAGCATTTT. This encodes CASSFLGADQPQHF.

The chain recombines TRBV18 with TRBJ2-7, with a tentative D call TRBD2 (6 bases). Trimming stripped 2 bases from V and 3 bases from J, with 17 bases between. The CDR3 spans 16 residues. CDR1 is KGHSH, CDR2 LQKENI, per germline. The CDR3 sequence is CASSPGSGGNLYEQYF. Written as DNA, the CDR3 is TGTGCCAGCTCACCAGGATCCGGGGGAAACCTCTACGAGCAGTACTTC.

The chain is built from TRBV7-3 and TRBJ1-3; D remains ambiguous. The CDR3 runs to 19 residues. The V and J ends lost 5 bases and 0 bases respectively, with 23 bases between them. Germline CDR1 and CDR2: SGHTA and FQGTGA. CDR3 nucleotides: TGTGCCAGCAGCCGAAAGGCGGCAGACCAACTACACTCTGGAAACACCATATATTTT. This encodes CASSRKAADQLHSGNTIYF.

The chain recombines TRBV5-4 with TRBJ1-2; D might be TRBD1 (5 bases). Trimming stripped 0 bases from V and 4 bases from J, with 13 bases between. The CDR3 runs 15 residues. Germline values: CDR1 SGHNT, CDR2 YYREEE (reference sequence). The CDR3 DNA follows: TGTGCCAGCAGCTTGGCTGGGCAGGGTGGCTATGGCTACACCTTC. It codes for CASSLAGQGGYGYTF. Together with reference TRBV5-4 and TRBJ1-2, the CDR3 gives the full variable domain: ETGVTQSPTHLIKTRGQQVTLRCSSQSGHNTVSWYQQALGQGPQFIFQYYREEENGRGNFPPRFSGLQFPNYSSELNVNALELDDSALYLCASSLAGQGGYGYTFGSGTRLTVV.

A remark on this clone: Mismatch with germline at one junction end may stem from a read error. This chain links TRBV28 with TRBJ1-5; 7 positions match TRBD1. Germline loops: CDR1 MDHEN, CDR2 SYDVKM. The CDR3 sequence is 15 residues long. The DNA of the CDR3 is TGTGCCCGCAGTTTAACACAGGGGAGTGATCAGTCCCAGCATTTT. It yields the protein CARSLTQGSDQSQHF.

The chain is built from TRBV15 and TRBJ1-5; 10 bases fit TRBD1. CDR1 is LNHNV, CDR2 YYDKDF, per germline (reference sequence). The ends lost 3 bases at V and 7 bases at J; junction bases unmatched: 3. The CDR3 runs 14 residues. CDR3 amino acids: CATSSGTGVQPQHF. CDR3 DNA sequence: TGTGCCACCAGCAGCGGGACAGGGGTCCAGCCCCAGCATTTT. The whole variable domain, remainder taken from reference TRBV15 and TRBJ1-5, is DAMVIQNPRYQVTQFGKPVTLSCSQTLNHNVMYWYQQKSSQAPKLLFHYYDKDFNNEADTPDNFQSRRPNTSFCFLDIRSPGLGDTAMYLCATSSGTGVQPQHFGDGTRLSIL.